One and the same sample provided the 14 T cell receptor beta chains below, sequenced in a study of long-term antiretroviral therapy in people with HIV. They ran version v3.0 of the immunoSEQ assay at survey level. Assay used: immunoSEQ multiplex PCR; TCRdb lists only in-frame clones, some missing. This sample has about 37,000 clones; under 85% occur once, and the top ten carry 6.2%. Sample: unsorted PBMCs, taken 1 year after starting antiretroviral therapy. The receptors were gathered from a man younger than 35 with HIV.

The J gene is TRBJ1-5, the V gene TRBV27; D not certain. The germline V gene encodes CDR1 MNHEY and CDR2 SMNVEV (reference sequence). V was pared by 5 bases and J by 0 bases, with 8 bases between. The CDR3 contains 14 residues. The CDR3 here is CASSLHVSNQPQHF. Written as DNA, the CDR3 is TGTGCCAGCAGTCTTCACGTTAGCAATCAGCCCCAGCATTTT.

The sample holds a few counts of this clone. The CDR3 loop is CASRLAGGDDNEQFF. The DNA for the CDR3 is TGTGCCAGCAGACTAGCGGGAGGGGACGACAATGAGCAGTTCTTC. The chain has TRBV7-2 and TRBJ2-1; 13 bases are shared with TRBD2. The length of the CDR3 is 15 residues. Per the germline V gene, CDR1 is SGHTA and CDR2 is FQGNSA. Losses at the gene ends were 6 bases for V and 5 bases for J; bases not matched to a gene: 4.

J is TRBJ2-7 and V is TRBV7-6; TRBD2 matches 9 bases. With 5 bases clipped from V and 3 bases from J, the junction kept 8 bases outside the gene matches. The CDR3 extends over 15 amino acids. Germline V gives CDR1 SGHVS, CDR2 FNYEAQ. The CDR3 region is CASSATSGWGYEQYF. The CDR3 region has the DNA TGTGCCAGCAGCGCAACTAGCGGGTGGGGCTACGAGCAGTACTTC.

V and J are TRBV29-1 and TRBJ2-7; a possible D gene is TRBD1 (6 bases). CDR1 is SQVTM, CDR2 ANQGSEA, per germline. The CDR3 runs 15 residues. V gave up 4 bases and J gave up 4 bases, with 20 bases separating them. The CDR3 DNA reads as TGCAGCGTTGCCTACGGGAACACAGGGCGATACGAGCAGTACTTC. Translation gives CSVAYGNTGRYEQYF.

The V call is TRBV6-4, the J call TRBJ2-2; 7 positions agree with TRBD1. CDR1 and CDR2 from the germline V gene are MRHNA and SNTAGT. The CDR3 has 14 residues. Losses at the gene ends were 6 bases for V and 6 bases for J; bases not matched to a gene: 7. The CDR3 reads CASSARGQAGELFF. As DNA, the CDR3 is TGTGCCAGCAGCGCAAGGGGGCAAGCCGGGGAGCTGTTTTTT.

This CDR3 is CASSAQARDSYEQYF. The CDR3 coding sequence is TGTGCCAGCAGCGCCCAGGCCAGGGACAGCTACGAGCAGTACTTC. J is TRBJ2-7 and V is TRBV9; 7 bases fit TRBD1. The CDR3 contains 15 residues. The ends lost 3 bases at V and 3 bases at J; junction bases unmatched: 9. Germline CDR1 and CDR2: SGDLS and YYNGEE.

The chain employs TRBV29-1 and TRBJ2-6; tentatively, D is TRBD1 (6 bases). The CDR3 runs 16 residues. Trimming removed 5 bases from V and 3 bases from J, with 17 bases in between. Germline lookup yields CDR1 SQVTM and CDR2 ANQGSEA. In nucleotides, the CDR3 is TGCAGCGTTCGGGGTGGGGGCGTGGTTGGGGCCAACGTCCTGACTTTC. Its protein product is CSVRGGGVVGANVLTF.

This rearrangement joins TRBV19 to TRBJ1-2; D ambiguous. From germline, CDR1 is LNHDA and CDR2 SQIVND (reference sequence). This CDR3 has 14 residues. V was pared by 6 bases and J by 0 bases, with 11 bases between. CDR3 sequence: CASSLEATNYGYTF. The CDR3 DNA follows: TGTGCCAGTAGCTTAGAGGCTACTAACTATGGCTACACCTTC.

The J gene is TRBJ1-2, the V gene TRBV6-5; 8 nucleotides match TRBD1. This CDR3 region has 14 residues. CDR1 and CDR2 from the germline V gene are MNHEY and SVGAGI. Trimming took 8 bases from V and 0 from J; bases not matched to a gene: 5. The CDR3 protein is CASGQGVPNYGYTF. The DNA for the CDR3 is TGTGCCAGCGGACAGGGTGTCCCTAACTATGGCTACACCTTC.

The chain uses TRBV25-1 and TRBJ2-3; either TRBD1 or TRBD2 may supply D (6 bases each). Trimming took 5 bases from V and 3 from J, leaving 18 bases between them. This CDR3 comprises 16 residues. The germline V gene has CDR1 MGHDK and CDR2 SYGVNS. CDR3 region: CASSPSGGGLTDTQYF. In DNA, the CDR3 is TGTGCCAGCAGTCCCTCCGGAGGGGGGTTGACAGATACGCAGTATTTT.

The chain couples TRBV19 to TRBJ1-5; no reliable D call. Germline CDR1 LNHDA, CDR2 SQIVND (reference sequence). With 7 bases removed from V and 2 bases from J, the gap between germline ends came to 12 bases. This CDR3 is 14 amino acids long. The DNA of the CDR3 is TGTGCCAGTAACCCCTTGAGGGGCAATCAGCCCCAGCATTTT. Translation gives CASNPLRGNQPQHF.

This clone was picked up one time. The chain is built from TRBV12-5 and TRBJ2-7; D is tentatively TRBD1 or TRBD2 (5 bases each). Germline loops: CDR1 LGHNT, CDR2 FRNRAP. V was trimmed by 4 bases and J by 5 bases, leaving 18 bases between them. CDR3 length equals 15 residues. CDR3 DNA: TGTGCTAGTGGTTACTACGGGACCCCGACCCACGAGCAGTACTTC. Its protein is CASGYYGTPTHEQYF.

V usage is TRBV19 and J usage is TRBJ1-6, with 9 bases lining up with TRBD1. The CDR3 extends over 16 amino acids. Looked up from germline, CDR1 is LNHDA and CDR2 is SQIVND (reference sequence). V was pared by 6 bases and J by 5 bases, with 8 bases of the junction left unmatched. The CDR3 loop reads CASSDAGTGHNSPLHF. The CDR3 DNA reads TGTGCCAGTAGCGACGCAGGGACAGGGCATAATTCACCCCTCCACTTT.

V and J are TRBV19 and TRBJ2-4, with 11 bases that match TRBD1. Losses at the gene ends were 6 bases for V and 0 bases for J; bases not matched to a gene: 10. CDR3 length: 18 residues. Per the germline V gene, CDR1 is LNHDA and CDR2 is SQIVND (reference sequence). CDR3 nucleotides: TGTGCCAGTAGCGTCTCGGACAGGGGGCTTTCAGCCAAAAACATTCAGTACTTC. Its protein product is CASSVSDRGLSAKNIQYF.